This T cell receptor beta chain is from a study of beta chain features in type 1 diabetes. Expressed TCRB transcripts were sequenced because the entire RNA isolate underwent reverse transcription. Clones were read by immunoSEQ multiplex PCR, and TCRdb kept only the in-frame ones, dropping some. This repertoire shows 240,000 or so clones, 25% to 30% found once; its top ten account for 4%. The receptor's source is a man between 25 and 39 years old in good health. Sequences were obtained from central memory CD4+ T cells from blood.

This CDR3 reads CAWEQGASTDTQYF. DNA of the CDR3: TGTGCCTGGGAACAGGGGGCAAGCACAGATACGCAGTATTTT. The chain employs TRBV30 and TRBJ2-3, with 9 bases aligning to TRBD1. The V segment lost 5 bases and the J segment 0 bases; nucleotides outside the gene matches: 3. The CDR3 contains 14 residues. Germline V lookup: CDR1 GTSNPN, CDR2 SVGIG (reference sequence).